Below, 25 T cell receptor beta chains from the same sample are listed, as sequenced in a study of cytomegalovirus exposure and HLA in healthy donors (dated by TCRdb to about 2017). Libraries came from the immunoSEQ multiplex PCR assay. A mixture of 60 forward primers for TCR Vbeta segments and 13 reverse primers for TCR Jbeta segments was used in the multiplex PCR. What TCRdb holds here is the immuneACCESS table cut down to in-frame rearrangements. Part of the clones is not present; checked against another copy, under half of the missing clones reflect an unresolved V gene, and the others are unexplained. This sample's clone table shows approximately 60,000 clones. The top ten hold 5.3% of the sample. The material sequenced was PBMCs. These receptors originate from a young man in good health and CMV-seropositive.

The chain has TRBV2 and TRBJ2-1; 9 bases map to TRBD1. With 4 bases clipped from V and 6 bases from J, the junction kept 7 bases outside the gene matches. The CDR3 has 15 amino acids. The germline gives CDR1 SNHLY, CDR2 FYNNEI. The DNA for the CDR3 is TGTGCCAGCAGTGTAACAGGGGGCACTATCAATGAGCAGTTCTTC. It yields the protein CASSVTGGTINEQFF.

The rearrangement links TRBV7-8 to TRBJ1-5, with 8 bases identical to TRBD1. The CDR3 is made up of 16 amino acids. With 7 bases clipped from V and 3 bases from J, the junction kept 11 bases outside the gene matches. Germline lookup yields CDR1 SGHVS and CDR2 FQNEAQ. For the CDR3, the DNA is TGTGCCAGCACCAAATTGACAGGGGCCCACAATCAGCCCCAGCATTTT. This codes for CASTKLTGAHNQPQHF.

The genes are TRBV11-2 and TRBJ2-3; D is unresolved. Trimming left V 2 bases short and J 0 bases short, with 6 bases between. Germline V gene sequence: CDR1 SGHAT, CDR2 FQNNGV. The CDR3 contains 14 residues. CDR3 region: CASSLRRSTDTQYF. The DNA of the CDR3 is TGTGCCAGCAGCTTACGGCGGAGCACAGATACGCAGTATTTT.

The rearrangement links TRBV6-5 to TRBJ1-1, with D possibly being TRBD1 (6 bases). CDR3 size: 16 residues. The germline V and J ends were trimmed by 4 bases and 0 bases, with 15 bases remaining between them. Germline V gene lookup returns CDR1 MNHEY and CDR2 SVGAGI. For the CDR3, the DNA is TGTGCCAGCAGTTTGAACCCGACAGGTCTGAACACTGAAGCTTTCTTT. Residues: CASSLNPTGLNTEAFF.

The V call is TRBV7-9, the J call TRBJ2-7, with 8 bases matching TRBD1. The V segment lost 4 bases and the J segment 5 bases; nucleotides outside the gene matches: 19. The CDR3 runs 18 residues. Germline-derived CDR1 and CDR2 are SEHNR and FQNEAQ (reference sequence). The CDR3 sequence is CASSSTALLPDRAHEQYF. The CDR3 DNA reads TGTGCCAGCAGCTCCACAGCTTTGCTCCCGGACAGGGCACACGAGCAGTACTTC.

This CDR3 is CASRRQGPGSPLHF. For the CDR3, the DNA is TGTGCCAGCAGACGACAGGGCCCGGGTTCACCCCTCCACTTT. The chain links TRBV27 to TRBJ1-6, with 7 bases that match TRBD1. Per the germline V gene, CDR1 is MNHEY and CDR2 is SMNVEV (reference sequence). V trimming: 6 bases; J trimming: 9 bases; junction bases outside the gene matches: 8. The CDR3 runs 14 residues.

The CDR3 sequence: CASSTGQGYTEAFF. In nucleotides, the CDR3 is TGCGCCAGCAGCACTGGACAGGGTTACACTGAAGCTTTCTTT. This chain uses TRBV5-1 with TRBJ1-1; 8 bases line up with TRBD1. J lost 3 bases, V lost 4 bases, and 5 bases had no gene match. There are 14 residues in the CDR3. Looked up from germline, CDR1 is SGHRS and CDR2 is YFSETQ.

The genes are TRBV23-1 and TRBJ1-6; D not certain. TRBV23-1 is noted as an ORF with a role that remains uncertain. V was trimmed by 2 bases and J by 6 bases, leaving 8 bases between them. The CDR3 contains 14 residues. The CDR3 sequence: CASSQLTGNSPLHF. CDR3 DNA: TGCGCCAGCAGTCAACTGACTGGTAATTCACCCCTCCACTTT.

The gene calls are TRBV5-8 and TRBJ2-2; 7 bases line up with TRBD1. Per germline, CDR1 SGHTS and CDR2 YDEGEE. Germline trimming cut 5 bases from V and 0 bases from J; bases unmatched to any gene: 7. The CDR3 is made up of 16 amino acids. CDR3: CASSSTGTANTGELFF. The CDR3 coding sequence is TGTGCCAGCAGTTCCACCGGGACAGCGAACACCGGGGAGCTGTTTTTT.

In DNA form, the CDR3 reads TGCAGCGCAGGGACAGGGGGCGGCCATGAGCAGTTCTTC. It is translated as CSAGTGGGHEQFF. The chain recombines TRBV29-1 with TRBJ2-1; 12 bases are a match to TRBD1. Germline loops: CDR1 SQVTM, CDR2 ANQGSEA. This CDR3 comprises 13 residues. V was pared by 7 bases and J by 8 bases, with 6 bases of the junction left unmatched.

CDR3 DNA: TGTGCCAGCAGCCCTAGGTCCGAGCAGTACTTC. Its protein is CASSPRSEQYF. The chain uses TRBV25-1 and TRBJ2-7; no definite D call. There are 11 residues in the CDR3. With 6 bases removed from V and 6 bases from J, the gap between germline ends came to 9 bases. The germline gives CDR1 MGHDK, CDR2 SYGVNS.

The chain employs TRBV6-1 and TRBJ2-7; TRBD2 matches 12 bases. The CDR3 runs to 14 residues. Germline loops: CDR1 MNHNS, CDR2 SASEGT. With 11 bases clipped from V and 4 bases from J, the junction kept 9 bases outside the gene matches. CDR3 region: CALTLAGGLYEQYF. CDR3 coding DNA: TGTGCCTTAACACTAGCGGGAGGATTGTACGAGCAGTACTTC.

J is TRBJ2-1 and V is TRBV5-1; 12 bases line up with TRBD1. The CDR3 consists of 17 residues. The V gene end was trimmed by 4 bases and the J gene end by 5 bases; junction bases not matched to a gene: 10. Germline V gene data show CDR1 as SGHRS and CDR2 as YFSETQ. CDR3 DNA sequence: TGCGCCAGCAGCGCAGGGACAGGGGGCTCGAGGGACAATGAGCAGTTCTTC. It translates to CASSAGTGGSRDNEQFF.

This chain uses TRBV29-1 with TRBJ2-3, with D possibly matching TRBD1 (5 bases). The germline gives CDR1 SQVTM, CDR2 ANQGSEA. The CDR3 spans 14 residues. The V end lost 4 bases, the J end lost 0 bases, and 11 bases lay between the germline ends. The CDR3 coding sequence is TGCAGCGTTGTAGAGGACACTAGCACAGATACGCAGTATTTT. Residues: CSVVEDTSTDTQYF.

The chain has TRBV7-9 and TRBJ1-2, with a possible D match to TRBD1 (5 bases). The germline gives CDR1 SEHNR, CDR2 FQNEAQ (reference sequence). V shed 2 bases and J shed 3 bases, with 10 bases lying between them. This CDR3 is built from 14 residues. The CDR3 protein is CASSLQGADYGYTF. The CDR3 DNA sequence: TGTGCCAGCAGCTTACAAGGGGCGGACTATGGCTACACCTTC.

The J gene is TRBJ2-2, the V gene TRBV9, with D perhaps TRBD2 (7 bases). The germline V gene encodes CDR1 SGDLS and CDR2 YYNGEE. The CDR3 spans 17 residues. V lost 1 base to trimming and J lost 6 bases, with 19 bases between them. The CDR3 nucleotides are TGTGCCAGCAGCGTAAGGGGGGGGGCAGTGGCGGCCGGGGAGCTGTTTTTT. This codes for CASSVRGGAVAAGELFF. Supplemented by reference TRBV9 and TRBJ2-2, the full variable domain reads DSGVTQTPKHLITATGQRVTLRCSPRSGDLSVYWYQQSLDQGLQFLIQYYNGEERAKGNILERFSAQQFPDLHSELNLSSLELGDSALYFCASSVRGGAVAAGELFFGEGSRLTVL.

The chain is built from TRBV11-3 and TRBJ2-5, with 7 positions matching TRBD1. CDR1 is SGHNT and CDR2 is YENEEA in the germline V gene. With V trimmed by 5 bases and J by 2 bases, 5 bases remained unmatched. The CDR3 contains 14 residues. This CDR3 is CASSRYRGQETQYF. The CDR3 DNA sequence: TGTGCCAGCAGCCGCTACAGGGGACAAGAGACCCAGTACTTC. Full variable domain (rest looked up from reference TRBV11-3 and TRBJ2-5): EAGVVQSPRYKIIEKKQPVAFWCNPISGHNTLYWYLQNLGQGPELLIRYENEEAVDDSQLPKDRFSAERLKGVDSTLKIQPAELGDSAVYLCASSRYRGQETQYFGPGTRLLVL.

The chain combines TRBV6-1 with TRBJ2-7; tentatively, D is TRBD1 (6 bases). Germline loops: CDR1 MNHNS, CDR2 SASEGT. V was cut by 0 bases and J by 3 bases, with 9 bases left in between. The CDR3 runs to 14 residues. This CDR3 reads CASSEAKGGYEQYF. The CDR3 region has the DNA TGTGCCAGCAGTGAAGCCAAAGGGGGCTACGAGCAGTACTTC.

CDR3 in DNA: TGTGCCAGCTCGACCCCAGGGAACACTGAAGCTTTCTTT. Translation gives CASSTPGNTEAFF. The genes are TRBV18 and TRBJ1-1; D is undetermined. The CDR3 consists of 13 residues. The germline gives CDR1 KGHSH, CDR2 LQKENI. V was pared by 6 bases and J by 1 base, with 9 bases between.

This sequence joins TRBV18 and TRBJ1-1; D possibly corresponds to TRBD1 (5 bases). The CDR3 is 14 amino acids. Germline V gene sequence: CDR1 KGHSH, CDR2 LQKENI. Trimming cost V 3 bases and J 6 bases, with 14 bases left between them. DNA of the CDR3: TGTGCCAGCTCACCGCACGGGGGGAATTCTGAAGCTTTCTTT. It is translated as CASSPHGGNSEAFF.

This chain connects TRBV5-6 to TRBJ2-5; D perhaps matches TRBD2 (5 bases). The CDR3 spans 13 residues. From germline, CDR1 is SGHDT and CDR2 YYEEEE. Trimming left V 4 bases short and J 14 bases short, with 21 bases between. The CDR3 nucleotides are TGTGCCAGCAGCCTCTGGCGGGCGGCCTATGGTTACTTC. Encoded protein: CASSLWRAAYGYF.

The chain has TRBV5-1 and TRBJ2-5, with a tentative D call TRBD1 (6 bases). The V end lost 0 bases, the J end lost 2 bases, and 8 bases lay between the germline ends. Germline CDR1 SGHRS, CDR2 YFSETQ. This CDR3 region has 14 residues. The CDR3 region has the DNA TGCGCCAGCAGCTTGGCGACAGGACAAGAGACCCAGTACTTC. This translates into CASSLATGQETQYF.

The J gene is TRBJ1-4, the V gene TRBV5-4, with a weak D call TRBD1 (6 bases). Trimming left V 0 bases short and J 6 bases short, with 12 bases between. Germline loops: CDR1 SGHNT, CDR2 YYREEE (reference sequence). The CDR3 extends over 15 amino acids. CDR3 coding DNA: TGTGCCAGCAGCTTGGGAGGAGCAGGGGATGAAAAACTGTTTTTT. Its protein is CASSLGGAGDEKLFF.

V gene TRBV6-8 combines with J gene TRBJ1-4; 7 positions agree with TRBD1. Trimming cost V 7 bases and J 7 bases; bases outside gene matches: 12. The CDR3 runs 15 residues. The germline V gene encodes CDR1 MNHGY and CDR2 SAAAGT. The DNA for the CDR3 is TGTGCCAGCAAGGGGGCCAGGGTAAAGCGTGAAAAACTGTTTTTT. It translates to CASKGARVKREKLFF.

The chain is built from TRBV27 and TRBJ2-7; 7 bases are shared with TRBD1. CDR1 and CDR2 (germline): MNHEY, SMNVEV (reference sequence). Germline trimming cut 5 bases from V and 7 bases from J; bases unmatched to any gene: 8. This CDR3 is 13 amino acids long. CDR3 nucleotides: TGTGCCAGCAGTAAAAGGGGGCTCTCGGAGCAGTACTTC. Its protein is CASSKRGLSEQYF.